The next 24 T cell receptor beta chains were all read from a single sample in a study of post-analysis software for immune sequencing data. Built from TCR beta cDNA, the libraries had unique molecular identifiers in them. TCRdb re-derived calls from the PCR reads in MiXCR, one entry per CDR3 protein. The top ten clones hold about 1.8% of a sample with roughly 600,000 distinct CDR3 sequences, about 40% of them seen once. Study-level findings and limits: Controls showed lower frequencies than patients for a few TRBV segments, and TRBV5-6, TRBV5-1 and TRBV20-1 were among these.

For these receptors, no antigen is known. The sequenced sample consisted of blood. The receptors stem from a girl between 5 and 17 years old with multiple sclerosis.

This sequence joins TRBV20-1 and TRBJ1-5; possible D gene TRBD1, 5 bases. The CDR3 consists of 13 residues. The ends were cut back, 7 bases at V and 4 bases at J, with 14 bases in the middle. Germline lookup yields CDR1 DFQATT and CDR2 SNEGSKA (reference sequence). The CDR3 protein is CSVTGTPNQPQHF. The CDR3 DNA reads as TGCAGTGTCACCGGGACCCCGAATCAGCCCCAGCATTTT.

The CDR3 here is CASSQGSGRRNEQFF. The CDR3 DNA is TGCGCCAGCAGCCAAGGAAGCGGGAGGAGGAATGAGCAGTTCTTC. The J gene is TRBJ2-1, the V gene TRBV4-1, with 9 bases fitting TRBD2. The V and J ends lost 1 base and 7 bases, in that order; junction bases with no gene match: 5. The CDR3 is 15 residues long. Germline V CDR1 and CDR2: MGHRA, YSYEKL.

The chain has TRBV20-1 and TRBJ1-1; TRBD1 aligns across 7 bases. Germline CDR1 is DFQATT and CDR2 is SNEGSKA (reference sequence). After removal of 0 bases from V and 1 base from J, the junction contained 2 bases not matched to a gene. This CDR3 spans 14 amino acids. The CDR3 spells CSARDGTANTEAFF. Here the CDR3 DNA reads TGCAGTGCTAGAGATGGGACAGCGAACACTGAAGCTTTCTTT.

This clonotype was found a few times. V usage is TRBV7-9 and J usage is TRBJ2-7, with TRBD2 matching 13 bases. CDR1 is SEHNR, CDR2 FQNEAQ, per germline (reference sequence). The ends lost 2 bases at V and 2 bases at J; junction bases unmatched: 3. The CDR3 has 16 amino acids. The CDR3 nucleotides read TGTGCCAGCAGCTTATCAACTAGCGGGAGGGCCTACGAGCAGTACTTC. Translating it yields CASSLSTSGRAYEQYF.

This chain joins TRBV5-1 and TRBJ2-3; no reliable D call. Germline V lookup: CDR1 SGHRS, CDR2 YFSETQ. V was shortened by 2 bases and J by 0 bases, with 10 bases between the two germline ends. The CDR3 consists of 15 residues. For the CDR3, the DNA is TGCGCCAGCAGCTTAATGGCAGCTAGCACAGATACGCAGTATTTT. Its protein product is CASSLMAASTDTQYF. Variable domain in full (rest from reference TRBV5-1 and TRBJ2-3): KAGVTQTPRYLIKTRGQQVTLSCSPISGHRSVSWYQQTPGQGLQFLFEYFSETQRNKGNFPGRFSGRQFSNSRSEMNVSTLELGDSALYLCASSLMAASTDTQYFGPGTRLTVL.

The table lists this clonotype with a few counts. V usage is TRBV5-1 and J usage is TRBJ1-2; maybe TRBD1 (6 bases). CDR1 SGHRS and CDR2 YFSETQ come from the germline V gene. The germline V and J ends were trimmed by 4 bases and 4 bases, with 26 bases remaining between them. This CDR3 comprises 18 residues. The CDR3 protein is CASSTGRSGGYGGYGYTF. The CDR3 DNA sequence: TGCGCCAGCAGCACCGGACGATCCGGGGGCTATGGGGGCTATGGCTACACCTTC.

The table lists this clonotype with a few counts. The J gene is TRBJ2-7, the V gene TRBV6-5, with 8 bases identical to TRBD1. The CDR3 contains 14 residues. Trimming took 4 bases from V and 5 from J; bases not matched to a gene: 7. CDR1 and CDR2 (germline): MNHEY, SVGAGI. The CDR3 here is CASSFGQGRDEQYF. CDR3 nucleotide sequence: TGTGCCAGCAGTTTCGGACAGGGTCGCGACGAGCAGTACTTC.

As DNA, the CDR3 is TGTGCCAGCAGCTCTGGCTCTCTAGCGGGAGGGCAGGAGCAGTACTTC. Protein: CASSSGSLAGGQEQYF. This chain links TRBV11-2 with TRBJ2-5, with 12 nucleotides matching TRBD2. The CDR3 contains 16 residues. The junction had 14 bases not matched to a gene; V was cut back by 4 bases and J by 11 bases. The germline CDR1 and CDR2 sequences are SGHAT and FQNNGV.

This clonotype was detected only a few times. The chain links TRBV12-3 or TRBV12-4 to TRBJ1-1; TRBD1 might be the D (5 bases). The CDR3 loop spans 14 amino acids. The V and J ends lost 0 bases and 3 bases respectively, with 8 bases between them. CDR3 in DNA: TGTGCCAGCAGTTTAGCCTGGGGGGACACTGAAGCTTTCTTT. Translating it yields CASSLAWGDTEAFF.

The CDR3 nucleotides are TGCGCCAGCAGTTTCGACAGGTCTCCCTACACCTTC. Translation: CASSFDRSPYTF. J is TRBJ1-2 and V is TRBV5-1; a possible D gene is TRBD1 (6 bases). Germline-derived CDR1 and CDR2 are SGHRS and YFSETQ. The CDR3 covers 12 residues. V lost 5 bases and J lost 10, with 15 bases in between.

The J gene is TRBJ2-5, the V gene TRBV5-1; TRBD1 or TRBD2 may be the D gene (5 bases each). The germline V and J ends were trimmed by 2 bases and 11 bases, with 19 bases remaining between them. CDR1 is SGHRS, CDR2 YFSETQ, per germline. This CDR3 region has 14 residues. The DNA of the CDR3 is TGCGCCAGCAGCTTAATGGGGGAGTACAATGAGCAGTACTTC. This codes for CASSLMGEYNEQYF.

In its sample, this clonotype was seen a few times. V is TRBV7-2 and J is TRBJ2-1; 7 nucleotides agree with TRBD2. Trimming cost V 5 bases and J 9 bases; bases outside gene matches: 10. Germline CDR1 reads SGHTA; CDR2 reads FQGNSA. The CDR3 contains 14 residues. The DNA for the CDR3 is TGTGCCAGCAGCCCCCCCGTGGGGAGGGGTGAGCAGTTCTTC. This codes for CASSPPVGRGEQFF.

This clonotype was recorded many times. This CDR3 reads CASSLPTTQETQYF. The CDR3 coding sequence is TGTGCCAGCAGTTTACCCACTACCCAAGAGACCCAGTACTTC. The chain employs TRBV12-3 or TRBV12-4 and TRBJ2-5; D gene uncertain. The CDR3 is 14 residues long. V dropped 2 bases and J dropped 1 base, with 8 bases sitting between them.

This clonotype was found a few times. The J gene is TRBJ2-5, the V gene TRBV4-1; TRBD2 matches at 8 bases. After removal of 3 bases from V and 2 bases from J, the junction contained 11 bases not matched to a gene. The germline V gene has CDR1 MGHRA and CDR2 YSYEKL. The CDR3 extends over 17 amino acids. The CDR3 nucleotides are TGCGCCAGCAGCCAGGACTTTAGCGGGGCTGTACAAGAGACCCAGTACTTC. This encodes CASSQDFSGAVQETQYF.

This clonotype appeared once. Because the CDR3 is missing its conserved closing phenylalanine or tryptophan, this is likely a read error. The chain has TRBV12-3 or TRBV12-4 and TRBJ2-1, with 11 bases lining up with TRBD2. J lost 7 bases, V lost 4 bases, and 6 bases had no gene match. The CDR3 sequence is 15 residues long. CDR3 DNA: TGTGCCAGCAGTTCAATACTAGCGGGAGAGAATGAGCAGTTCGTC. Its protein product is CASSSILAGENEQFV.

This chain joins TRBV29-1 and TRBJ1-1; D not resolved. This CDR3 comprises 11 residues. Trimming took 5 bases from V and 2 from J, leaving 6 bases between them. The V gene's germline CDR1 is SQVTM and CDR2 ANQGSEA. The DNA of the CDR3 is TGCAGCGTTCCAGGCAACACTGAAGCTTTCTTT. Encoded protein: CSVPGNTEAFF.

This clonotype was recorded a few times. The chain carries TRBV6-5 and TRBJ1-1; 7 positions match TRBD1. The CDR3 is made up of 13 amino acids. Germline V CDR1 and CDR2: MNHEY, SVGAGI. V dropped 6 bases and J dropped 4; count of bases not matched to a gene: 5. The CDR3 spells CASRAGGGTEAFF. The CDR3 DNA is TGTGCCAGCAGGGCAGGGGGTGGCACTGAAGCTTTCTTT.

The chain links TRBV2 to TRBJ2-4; 7 nucleotides match TRBD2. TRBJ2-7 matches the DNA end more closely, so the J call is doubtful. Per germline, CDR1 SNHLY and CDR2 FYNNEI. The CDR3 has 14 amino acids. The CDR3 nucleotides read TGTGCCAGCGGGACTACTGGTCCCACCTACGAGCAGTACTTC. Its protein product is CASGTTGPTYEQYF.

This clonotype has a handful of counts. The V call is TRBV25-1, the J call TRBJ2-1; D remains ambiguous. V gave up 2 bases and J gave up 4 bases, with 9 bases separating them. CDR1 and CDR2 from the germline V gene are MGHDK and SYGVNS. The CDR3 loop spans 14 amino acids. CDR3 DNA: TGTGCCAGCAGTGAAGGGAACTTTTACAATGAGCAGTTCTTC. Translating it yields CASSEGNFYNEQFF.

This clonotype was recorded a few times. J is TRBJ2-7 and V is TRBV20-1; 7 bases are shared with TRBD1. V was clipped by 5 bases and J by 2 bases; unmatched bases: 9. There are 14 residues in the CDR3. Germline V gene lookup returns CDR1 DFQATT and CDR2 SNEGSKA (reference sequence). The CDR3: CSALRDSGAYEQYF. The CDR3 DNA reads TGCAGTGCTCTCCGGGACAGTGGGGCCTACGAGCAGTACTTC.

This chain links TRBV7-8 with TRBJ1-1; 8 positions agree with TRBD1. The CDR3 covers 16 residues. V gave up 3 bases and J gave up 1 base; unmatched junction bases: 7. Germline V CDR1 and CDR2: SGHVS, FQNEAQ. The CDR3 loop reads CASSFLQGASNTEAFF. The DNA for the CDR3 is TGTGCCAGCAGCTTCCTTCAGGGGGCGTCGAACACTGAAGCTTTCTTT.

This clonotype was seen a handful of times. The CDR3 loop reads CASSSRLAGGNEQFF. In DNA form, the CDR3 reads TGTGCCAGCAGCTCGAGACTAGCGGGAGGAAATGAGCAGTTCTTC. The chain employs TRBV7-8 and TRBJ2-1; 13 bases agree with TRBD2. The CDR3 has 15 amino acids. Germline V gene lookup returns CDR1 SGHVS and CDR2 FQNEAQ. The J segment lost 7 bases and the V segment lost 4 bases, leaving 4 bases of the junction unmatched.

This clonotype was counted between two and nine times. V usage is TRBV29-1 and J usage is TRBJ1-1; TRBD1 might be the D (6 bases). Deletions cut 4 bases from V and 2 bases from J, with 8 bases between. The CDR3 sequence is 12 residues long. Germline loops: CDR1 SQVTM, CDR2 ANQGSEA. The CDR3 DNA sequence: TGCAGCGTTGCGGACAGCAACACTGAAGCTTTCTTT. Amino acids: CSVADSNTEAFF. Combining the CDR3 with reference TRBV29-1 and TRBJ1-1 gives the whole variable domain SAVISQKPSRDICQRGTSLTIQCQVDSQVTMMFWYRQQPGQSLTLIATANQGSEATYESGFVIDKFPISRPNLTFSTLTVSNMSPEDSSIYLCSVADSNTEAFFGQGTRLTVV.

The table lists this clonotype with a few counts. The genes are TRBV7-8 and TRBJ1-2; D is uncertain. The V and J ends lost 3 bases and 7 bases respectively, with 6 bases between them. Per germline, CDR1 SGHVS and CDR2 FQNEAQ. The CDR3 is made up of 11 amino acids. The CDR3 loop reads CASSLDPGYTF. The CDR3 DNA reads TGTGCCAGCAGCTTGGATCCTGGCTACACCTTC.